This T cell receptor (beta chain) was sequenced during a study of HIV-infected patients and healthy controls. Whole-study findings and limits: Compared with controls, mean Gini indices were significantly raised in HIV-infected repertoires, possibly indicating oligoclonality. Compared with healthy controls, HIV-infected patients showed less CDR3 sharing between individuals. Healthy controls carried many MAIT alpha-chain CDR3s, while HIV+ repertoires had few.

The CDR3 is 12 amino acids. Between the trimmed V and J ends, which lost 6 bases and 4 bases, there was a span of 9 bases. The germline V gene has CDR1 MDHEN and CDR2 SYDVKM. Follow-up blood was drawn about 14 weeks, roughly three months, after antiretroviral therapy began. No cell fractionation was done, so the repertoire covers all unsorted peripheral blood T cells. Approximately 510 ng RNA was reverse transcribed with alpha and beta constant-region primers. Each of the alpha and beta chains got its own library through chain-specific third strand synthesis with indices. One primer pair amplified all rearrangements per chain; each cDNA got molecular barcodes. Via MiXCR, TCRdb re-called the 5' RACE reads, giving one row per CDR3 protein. The sample lists about 8,000 distinct CDR3 sequences, more than 6.5% occurring once. Sample share makes this clonotype medium-sized. Its antigen is undetermined. This beta chain is a stray read from a library made for alpha chains; its abundance is not meaningful.

The sequence was obtained from an adult with HIV infection. This material consisted of blood, taken during antiretroviral therapy. The genes are TRBV28 and TRBJ1-1, with D possibly being TRBD1 (5 bases). CDR3 amino acids: CASRGTITEAFF. CDR3 in DNA: TGTGCCAGCAGGGGGACCATCACTGAAGCTTTCTTT.